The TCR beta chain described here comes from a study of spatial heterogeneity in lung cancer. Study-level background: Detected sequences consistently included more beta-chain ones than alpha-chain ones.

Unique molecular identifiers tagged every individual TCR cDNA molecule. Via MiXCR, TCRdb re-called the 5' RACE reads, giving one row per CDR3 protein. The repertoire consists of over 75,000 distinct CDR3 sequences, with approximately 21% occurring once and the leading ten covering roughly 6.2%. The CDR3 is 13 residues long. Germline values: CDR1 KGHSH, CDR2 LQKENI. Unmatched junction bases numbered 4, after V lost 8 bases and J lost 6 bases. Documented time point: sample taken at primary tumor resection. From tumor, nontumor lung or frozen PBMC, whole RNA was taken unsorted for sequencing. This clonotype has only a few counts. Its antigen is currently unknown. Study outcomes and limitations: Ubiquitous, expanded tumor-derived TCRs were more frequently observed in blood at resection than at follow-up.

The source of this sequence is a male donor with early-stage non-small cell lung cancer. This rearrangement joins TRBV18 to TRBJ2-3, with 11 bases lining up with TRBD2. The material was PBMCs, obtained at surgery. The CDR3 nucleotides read TGTGCCAGCAAGACTAGCGGGGTGGATACGCAGTATTTT. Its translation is CASKTSGVDTQYF.